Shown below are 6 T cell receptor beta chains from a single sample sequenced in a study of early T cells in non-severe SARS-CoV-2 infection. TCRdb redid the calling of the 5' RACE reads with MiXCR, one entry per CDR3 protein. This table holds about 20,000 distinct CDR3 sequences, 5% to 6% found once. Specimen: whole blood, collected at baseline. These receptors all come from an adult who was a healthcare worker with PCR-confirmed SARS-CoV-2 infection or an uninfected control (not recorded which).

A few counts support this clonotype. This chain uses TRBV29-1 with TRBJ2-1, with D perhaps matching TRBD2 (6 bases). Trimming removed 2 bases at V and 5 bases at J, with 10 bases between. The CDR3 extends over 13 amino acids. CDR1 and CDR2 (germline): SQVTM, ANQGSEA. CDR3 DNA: TGCAGCGTTGAATCGTGGAGGGACAATGAGCAGTTCTTC. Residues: CSVESWRDNEQFF.

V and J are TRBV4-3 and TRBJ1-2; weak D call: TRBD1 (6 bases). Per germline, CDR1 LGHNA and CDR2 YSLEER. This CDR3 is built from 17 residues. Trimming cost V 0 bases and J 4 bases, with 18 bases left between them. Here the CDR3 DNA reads TGCGCCAGCAGCCAAGACACTGCCGGGGGCGCACGCTATGGCTACACCTTC. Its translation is CASSQDTAGGARYGYTF.

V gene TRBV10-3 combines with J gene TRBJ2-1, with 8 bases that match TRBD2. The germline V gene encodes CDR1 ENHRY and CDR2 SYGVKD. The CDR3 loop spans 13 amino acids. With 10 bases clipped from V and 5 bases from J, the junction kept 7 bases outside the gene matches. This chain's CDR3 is CATQGSGDNEQFF. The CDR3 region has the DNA TGTGCCACCCAGGGTAGCGGGGACAATGAGCAGTTCTTC.

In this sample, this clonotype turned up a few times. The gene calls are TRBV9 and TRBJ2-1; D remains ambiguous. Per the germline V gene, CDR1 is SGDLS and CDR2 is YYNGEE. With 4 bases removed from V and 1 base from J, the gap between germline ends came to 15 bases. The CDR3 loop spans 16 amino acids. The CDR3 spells CASSPPPFRSYNEQFF. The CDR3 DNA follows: TGTGCCAGCAGCCCCCCCCCGTTTCGATCCTACAATGAGCAGTTCTTC.

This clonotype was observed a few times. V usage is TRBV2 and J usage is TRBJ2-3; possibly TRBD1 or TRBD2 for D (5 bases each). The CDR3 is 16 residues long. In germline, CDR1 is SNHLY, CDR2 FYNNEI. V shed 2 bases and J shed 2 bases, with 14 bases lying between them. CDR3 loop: CASSETGRGYTDTQYF. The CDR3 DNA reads TGTGCCAGCAGTGAAACGGGACGGGGATACACAGATACGCAGTATTTT.

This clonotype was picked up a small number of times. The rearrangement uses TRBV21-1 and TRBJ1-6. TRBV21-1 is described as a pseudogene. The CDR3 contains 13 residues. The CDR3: CASSKADNSPLHF. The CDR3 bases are TGTGCCAGCAGCAAAGCGGATAATTCACCCCTCCACTTT.